The 21 T cell receptor beta chains presented below share a single source sample, sequenced in a study of T cells in Graves' hyperthyroidism and ophthalmopathy. TCR beta CDR3 regions were amplified from RNA transcripts. HTBI primers were employed in a first-round RT-PCR of the TCR CDR3. TCRdb reprocessed the multiplex PCR reads with MiXCR, giving one entry per CDR3 protein. Of around 200,000 distinct CDR3 sequences listed, about 16% are singletons. The source material was blood. The receptors come from a man aged 35 to 55 with Graves' hyperthyroidism.

This clonotype has a handful of counts. CDR3 region: CSARDDRSNQPQHF. DNA of the CDR3: TGCAGTGCTAGAGACGACAGAAGCAATCAGCCCCAGCATTTT. The rearrangement links TRBV20-1 to TRBJ1-5; possibly TRBD1 for D (5 bases). The germline V and J ends were trimmed by 0 bases and 1 base, with 7 bases remaining between them. Germline CDR1 DFQATT, CDR2 SNEGSKA (reference sequence). The CDR3 runs to 14 residues.

This clonotype appeared many times. The chain has TRBV6-1 and TRBJ2-3; 7 bases map to TRBD1. CDR3 size: 14 residues. V was pared by 2 bases and J by 3 bases, with 2 bases of the junction left unmatched. CDR1 and CDR2 from the germline V gene are MNHNS and SASEGT. The CDR3 spells CASSETGDTDTQYF. In nucleotides, the CDR3 is TGTGCCAGCAGTGAAACAGGGGATACAGATACGCAGTATTTT.

This clonotype was seen at least ten times. The V gene is TRBV3-1, the J gene TRBJ1-2; weak D call: TRBD1 (5 bases). This CDR3 has 12 amino acids. Trimming took off 8 bases at V and 8 bases at J, with 15 bases between the two ends. Germline CDR1 reads LGHDT; CDR2 reads YNNKEL (reference sequence). The CDR3 region is CASSSGGGGYTF. The CDR3 region has the DNA TGTGCCAGCTCTTCGGGGGGGGGAGGCTACACCTTC.

This clonotype was observed at least ten times. The chain employs TRBV7-9 and TRBJ1-1, with TRBD1 matching 7 bases. Germline V gene data show CDR1 as SEHNR and CDR2 as FQNEAQ (reference sequence). V was pared by 2 bases and J by 4 bases, with 7 bases of the junction left unmatched. The CDR3 runs 15 residues. In DNA, the CDR3 is TGTGCCAGCAGCTTACTTGCCCAGGGGGGCACTGAAGCTTTCTTT. Protein: CASSLLAQGGTEAFF.

J is TRBJ2-5 and V is TRBV7-2; 9 bases are a match to TRBD2. V lost 4 bases, J lost 5 bases, and 5 bases stayed unmatched. The CDR3 length is 14 residues. Germline CDR1 SGHTA, CDR2 FQGNSA. CDR3 bases: TGTGCCAGCAGCTCAGGAAGCGGGGGGGAGACCCAGTACTTC. This sequence encodes CASSSGSGGETQYF.

This rearrangement joins TRBV4-1 to TRBJ1-1; the D gene is possibly TRBD1 (5 bases). V lost 3 bases, J lost 9 bases, and 23 bases lay in between. Germline V lookup: CDR1 MGHRA, CDR2 YSYEKL. The CDR3 is 16 amino acids. The DNA of the CDR3 is TGCGCCAGCAGCCAGATTCCGAGGACACTAACTACTCAAGCTTTCTTT. Translated: CASSQIPRTLTTQAFF.

This clonotype appeared many times. V and J are TRBV6-1 and TRBJ2-5; the D gene is possibly TRBD1 (5 bases). CDR3 length: 13 amino acids. Germline-derived CDR1 and CDR2 are MNHNS and SASEGT. Trimming left V 5 bases short and J 3 bases short, with 10 bases between. CDR3 DNA sequence: TGTGCCAGCAGTTTACAGGCGGAAGAGACCCAGTACTTC. Its protein is CASSLQAEETQYF.

This clonotype appeared many times. The DNA for the CDR3 is TGTGCCAGCAGCCAACCATCGACAGGGTTTACTGAAGCTTTCTTT. Protein sequence: CASSQPSTGFTEAFF. The chain combines TRBV3-1 with TRBJ1-1; 7 bases are shared with TRBD1. This CDR3 has 15 residues. Germline V CDR1 and CDR2: LGHDT, YNNKEL (reference sequence). The trim removed 2 bases at V and 5 bases at J, leaving 8 bases unmatched.

This clonotype was counted only a few times. V usage is TRBV27 and J usage is TRBJ2-7; no reliable D call. Per the germline V gene, CDR1 is MNHEY and CDR2 is SMNVEV (reference sequence). The CDR3 runs to 13 residues. The ends were cut back, 3 bases at V and 3 bases at J, with 9 bases in the middle. The CDR3 DNA is TGTGCCAGCAGTTTCCTCCCCCACTACGAGCAGTACTTC. This sequence encodes CASSFLPHYEQYF.

With respect to this clonotype: The conserved final phenylalanine or tryptophan is absent from the CDR3, which likely points to a read error. The CDR3 reads CASSLFEGNTIYL. The DNA of the CDR3 is TGTGCCAGCAGCTTATTCGAAGGAAACACCATATATCTT. This chain connects TRBV7-9 to TRBJ1-3, with D uncertain. The CDR3 consists of 13 residues. V lost 2 bases to trimming and J lost 4 bases, with 6 bases between them. CDR1 is SEHNR, CDR2 FQNEAQ, per germline (reference sequence).

This clonotype was detected many times. The chain recombines TRBV7-2 with TRBJ1-5, with D possibly matching TRBD1 (6 bases). Germline V CDR1 and CDR2: SGHTA, FQGNSA. V gave up 4 bases and J gave up 0 bases, with 10 bases separating them. The CDR3 spans 15 residues. As DNA, the CDR3 is TGTGCCAGCAGCTGGACAGTAAATAGCAATCAGCCCCAGCATTTT. This gives the protein CASSWTVNSNQPQHF.

The chain couples TRBV7-2 to TRBJ2-7; TRBD1 is a possible D gene (6 bases). CDR3 length: 16 amino acids. In germline, CDR1 is SGHTA, CDR2 FQGNSA. The V end was cut by 2 bases, the J end by 3 bases, with 17 bases between. The CDR3 bases are TGTGCCAGCAGCTTACAGGGCGGACAGTGGTTCTACGAGCAGTACTTC. As protein: CASSLQGGQWFYEQYF.

The sample holds many counts of this clonotype. The CDR3: CASSQRGVYNEQFF. The CDR3 bases are TGTGCCAGCAGCCAGAGAGGGGTATACAATGAGCAGTTCTTC. The rearrangement joins TRBV4-2 to TRBJ2-1; either TRBD1 or TRBD2 may fit D (5 bases each). The CDR3 runs to 14 residues. Germline CDR1 reads LGHNA; CDR2 reads YNFKEQ. The V gene lost 3 bases and the J gene lost 4 bases, with 10 bases spanning the gap.

The J gene is TRBJ2-1, the V gene TRBV11-2; tentative D call: TRBD1 (6 bases). With 2 bases removed from V and 8 bases from J, the gap between germline ends came to 10 bases. Germline CDR1 is SGHAT and CDR2 is FQNNGV. The CDR3 extends over 13 amino acids. CDR3 coding DNA: TGTGCCAGCAGCTTATGGTCAGGGGATGAGCAGTTCTTC. It yields the protein CASSLWSGDEQFF.

As for this clonotype: A much larger clone lies one base from this, so it may be a read error. The rearrangement links TRBV28 to TRBJ2-7; a weak D match, TRBD1 (6 bases). V dropped 1 base and J dropped 2 bases, with 9 bases sitting between them. CDR1 is MDHEN, CDR2 SYDVKM, per germline. This CDR3 region has 14 residues. Here the CDR3 reads CASSLFKGAYEQYF. The DNA for the CDR3 is TGTGCCAGCAGTTTATTCAAGGGGGCCTACGAGCAGTACTTC.

This clonotype has more than one count but fewer than ten. The genes are TRBV4-1 and TRBJ2-1; perhaps D is TRBD1 or TRBD2 (5 bases each). The CDR3 covers 17 residues. From germline, CDR1 is MGHRA and CDR2 YSYEKL. Trimming took off 1 base at V and 5 bases at J, with 18 bases between the two ends. This CDR3 reads CASSQVQFRDGDNEQFF. The CDR3 DNA sequence: TGCGCCAGCAGCCAAGTACAATTTAGGGACGGAGACAATGAGCAGTTCTTC.

This clonotype was recorded many times. This may be a read error, as it is one base from a much larger clone. The V call is TRBV11-2, the J call TRBJ2-3; D unresolved. CDR3 length equals 13 residues. CDR1 is SGHAT, CDR2 FQNNGV, per germline. In nucleotides, the CDR3 is TGTGCCAGCAACTTAGTACGGGCAGATACGCAGTATTTT. Translation gives CASNLVRADTQYF.

This clonotype was picked up many times. This chain uses TRBV7-2 with TRBJ2-5; D is possibly TRBD1 (7 bases). V was shortened by 5 bases and J by 5 bases, with 15 bases between the two germline ends. The CDR3 has 14 residues. The germline CDR1 and CDR2 sequences are SGHTA and FQGNSA. Written as DNA, the CDR3 is TGTGCCAGCAGCCGCGGGACAGTCGGGGAGACCCAGTACTTC. Its translation: CASSRGTVGETQYF.

A remark on this clonotype: A much larger clonotype is one base distant, so this may be a read error. The CDR3 DNA is TGTGCCAGCAGTGAAGGGACAGGGGTTTCACCCCTCCACTTT. Protein: CASSEGTGVSPLHF. V usage is TRBV2 and J usage is TRBJ1-6; 9 positions agree with TRBD1. CDR1 and CDR2 from the germline V gene are SNHLY and FYNNEI. With 1 base clipped from V and 9 bases from J, the junction kept 1 base outside the gene matches. The CDR3 spans 14 residues.

This clonotype was recorded many times. This chain connects TRBV20-1 to TRBJ2-5; D is possibly TRBD1 (6 bases). V was shortened by 0 bases and J by 4 bases, with 15 bases between the two germline ends. CDR3 length: 15 residues. Per the germline V gene, CDR1 is DFQATT and CDR2 is SNEGSKA (reference sequence). Here the CDR3 DNA reads TGCAGTGCTAGAGATGGGTCAGGGGCAGGAGAGACCCAGTACTTC. It translates to CSARDGSGAGETQYF.

The V call is TRBV20-1, the J call TRBJ2-7; D gene unclear. Germline V CDR1 and CDR2: DFQATT, SNEGSKA (reference sequence). V lost 6 bases and J 5 bases, leaving 8 bases between the germline ends. The CDR3 has 10 residues. This CDR3 reads CSAEKDEQYF. CDR3 DNA sequence: TGCAGTGCCGAAAAAGACGAGCAGTACTTC.